Below, 14 T cell receptor beta chains from the same sample are listed, as sequenced in a study of blood T cell repertoires in COVID-19. Assay: immunoSEQ multiplex PCR; the TCRdb copy retains only in-frame clones and omits some. The sample lists hundreds of thousands of clones; around 83% were seen once. The sample comprised peripheral blood. The source of these receptors is a woman aged 80 or over with acute or convalescent COVID-19.

The chain employs TRBV6-1 and TRBJ1-1, with D possibly TRBD1 on 5 matching bases. The CDR3 covers 13 residues. Germline CDR1 and CDR2: MNHNS and SASEGT. The V and J ends lost 5 bases and 3 bases respectively, with 10 bases between them. CDR3 coding DNA: TGTGCCAGCAGTTTCAGGGAGGACACTGAAGCTTTCTTT. This gives the protein CASSFREDTEAFF.

The V call is TRBV11-2, the J call TRBJ2-4, with 12 bases lining up with TRBD1. V gave up 8 bases and J gave up 0 bases; unmatched junction bases: 2. The germline CDR1 and CDR2 sequences are SGHAT and FQNNGV. The CDR3 has 15 residues. CDR3 region: CASGTGGAAKNIQYF. The CDR3 DNA is TGTGCCAGCGGGACAGGGGGCGCAGCCAAAAACATTCAGTACTTC.

The J gene is TRBJ1-4, the V gene TRBV28, with 8 bases aligning to TRBD1. The J segment lost 5 bases and the V segment lost 5 bases, leaving 7 bases of the junction unmatched. The CDR3 has 15 amino acids. Germline values: CDR1 MDHEN, CDR2 SYDVKM. The DNA for the CDR3 is TGTGCCAGCAGTCCCCGGGACAGGAGGAATGAAAAACTGTTTTTT. Translating it yields CASSPRDRRNEKLFF.

Here the CDR3 DNA reads TGTGCCAGCACCGACCGGGGAAGGGCTGAAGCTTTCTTT. Protein sequence: CASTDRGRAEAFF. J is TRBJ1-1 and V is TRBV6-6; D ambiguous. CDR1 and CDR2 from the germline V gene are MNHNY and SVGAGI (reference sequence). V was cut by 7 bases and J by 6 bases, with 15 bases left in between. The CDR3 spans 13 residues.

V gene TRBV18 combines with J gene TRBJ1-1; weak D call: TRBD1 (6 bases). Looked up from germline, CDR1 is KGHSH and CDR2 is LQKENI. V lost 7 bases to trimming and J lost 5 bases, with 14 bases between them. The CDR3 has 13 residues. The CDR3, as DNA: TGTGCCAGCTTACTACAGGGAGGGACTGAAGCTTTCTTT. Its translation: CASLLQGGTEAFF.

The genes are TRBV11-3 and TRBJ1-2, with 9 bases fitting TRBD1. Trimming cost V 0 bases and J 8 bases; bases outside gene matches: 19. Germline V lookup: CDR1 SGHNT, CDR2 YENEEA. The CDR3 spans 19 residues. The chain's CDR3 is CASSLDPGTGFGQATGYTF. The CDR3 nucleotides are TGTGCCAGCAGCTTAGACCCCGGGACAGGGTTCGGGCAGGCGACCGGCTACACCTTC.

The V call is TRBV7-8, the J call TRBJ1-5, with a possible D match to TRBD1 (6 bases). Per the germline V gene, CDR1 is SGHVS and CDR2 is FQNEAQ. The CDR3 runs to 15 residues. The V and J ends lost 1 base and 4 bases respectively, with 11 bases between them. CDR3 sequence (DNA): TGTGCCAGCAGCTTAGGGCTGGGGGCTAATCAGCCCCAGCATTTT. It yields the protein CASSLGLGANQPQHF.

This chain uses TRBV28 with TRBJ2-7; 9 bases are shared with TRBD1. CDR1 is MDHEN and CDR2 is SYDVKM in the germline V gene. This CDR3 has 13 amino acids. Trimming at V came to 6 bases and at J to 3 bases, leaving 3 bases not matched to a gene. The CDR3 here is CASRRDRVYEQYF. The CDR3 coding sequence is TGTGCCAGCAGACGGGACAGGGTCTACGAGCAGTACTTC.

This chain uses TRBV18 with TRBJ1-1; D remains ambiguous. V lost 4 bases and J lost 3, with 21 bases in between. CDR3 size: 17 residues. Germline lookup yields CDR1 KGHSH and CDR2 LQKENI. CDR3 nucleotides: TGTGCCAGCTCACTCTTCCGGCAGGTTTCGGAGGACACTGAAGCTTTCTTT. Amino acid sequence: CASSLFRQVSEDTEAFF.

The chain carries TRBV9 and TRBJ2-7, with 7 bases fitting TRBD2. Germline V lookup: CDR1 SGDLS, CDR2 YYNGEE. This CDR3 region has 14 residues. V lost 2 bases, J lost 3 bases, and 5 bases stayed unmatched. This CDR3 reads CASSVFGGDYEQYF. The CDR3 DNA follows: TGTGCCAGCAGCGTCTTTGGGGGGGACTACGAGCAGTACTTC. Full variable domain (outside the CDR3, taken from reference TRBV9 and TRBJ2-7): DSGVTQTPKHLITATGQRVTLRCSPRSGDLSVYWYQQSLDQGLQFLIQYYNGEERAKGNILERFSAQQFPDLHSELNLSSLELGDSALYFCASSVFGGDYEQYFGPGTRLTVT.

The chain couples TRBV5-1 to TRBJ2-2; D is ambiguous. CDR1 is SGHRS, CDR2 YFSETQ, per germline. CDR3 length: 14 residues. Trimming cost V 0 bases and J 6 bases, with 9 bases left between them. CDR3 sequence reads: CASSLAQVPGELFF. The CDR3 bases are TGCGCCAGCAGCTTGGCTCAGGTGCCCGGGGAGCTGTTTTTT.

The chain links TRBV18 to TRBJ2-4, with a weak D call TRBD1 (6 bases). V was cut by 2 bases and J by 2 bases, with 13 bases left in between. This CDR3 spans 16 amino acids. Germline V gene sequence: CDR1 KGHSH, CDR2 LQKENI. The CDR3 here is CASSPYTGSTKNIQYF. The DNA for the CDR3 is TGTGCCAGCTCACCATATACAGGGAGTACCAAAAACATTCAGTACTTC.

The rearrangement uses TRBV9 and TRBJ1-6; possibly TRBD1 for D (5 bases). Germline CDR1 SGDLS, CDR2 YYNGEE. V was clipped by 2 bases and J by 7 bases, with 10 bases between them. CDR3 size: 14 residues. The CDR3 DNA reads TGTGCCAGCAGCGTGCGGGAGGGGAATTCACCCCTCCACTTT. Amino acids: CASSVREGNSPLHF.

This clone is a singleton in its sample. The chain couples TRBV11-2 to TRBJ1-3; D is undetermined. Trimming took off 5 bases at V and 1 base at J, with 9 bases between the two ends. The germline gives CDR1 SGHAT, CDR2 FQNNGV. This CDR3 spans 14 amino acids. The DNA of the CDR3 is TGTGCCAGCAGCGTAGGAGGGTCTGGAAACACCATATATTTT. Residues: CASSVGGSGNTIYF.